Reported below is one T cell receptor beta chain. One base away lies a much larger clone, so this may be a sequencing read error. The CDR3 has 12 amino acids. CDR1 and CDR2 from the germline V gene are KGHDR and SFDVKD. This record belongs to a study of CDR3 diversity in severe acne. Each CDR3 protein is one row after TCRdb ran MiXCR on the PCR reads. The sample records some 84,000 distinct CDR3 sequences, roughly 52% being singletons. This chain uses TRBV24-1 with TRBJ2-7; TRBD2 matches at 10 bases. Source material: blood. This clonotype was obtained from a male donor in good health, serving as a control. The CDR3 is CATLAGRYGQYF. Here the CDR3 DNA reads TGTGCCACACTAGCGGGACGCTACGGGCAGTACTTC.